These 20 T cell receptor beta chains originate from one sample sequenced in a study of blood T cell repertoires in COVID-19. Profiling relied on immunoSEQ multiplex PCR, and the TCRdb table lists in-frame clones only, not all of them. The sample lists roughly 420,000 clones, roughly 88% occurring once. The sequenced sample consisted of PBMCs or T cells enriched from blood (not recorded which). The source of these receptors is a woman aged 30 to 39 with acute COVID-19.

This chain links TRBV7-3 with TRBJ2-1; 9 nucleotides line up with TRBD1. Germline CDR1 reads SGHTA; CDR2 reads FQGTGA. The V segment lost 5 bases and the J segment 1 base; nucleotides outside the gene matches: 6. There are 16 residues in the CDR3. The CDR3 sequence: CASSLAGQGSYNEQFF. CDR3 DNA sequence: TGTGCCAGCAGCCTAGCCGGACAGGGGTCCTACAATGAGCAGTTCTTC.

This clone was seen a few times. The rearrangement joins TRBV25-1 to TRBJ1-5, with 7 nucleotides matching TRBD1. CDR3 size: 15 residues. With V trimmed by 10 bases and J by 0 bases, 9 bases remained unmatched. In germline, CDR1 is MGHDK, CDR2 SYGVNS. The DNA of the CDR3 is TGTGCCAAAAGGGACAGCTCCGTTAGCAATCAGCCCCAGCATTTT. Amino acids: CAKRDSSVSNQPQHF.

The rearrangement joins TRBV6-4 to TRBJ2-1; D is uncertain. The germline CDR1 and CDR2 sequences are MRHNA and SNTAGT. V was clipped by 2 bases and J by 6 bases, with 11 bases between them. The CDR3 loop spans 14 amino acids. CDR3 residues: CASSDRSESNEQFF. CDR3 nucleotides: TGTGCCAGCAGTGACCGGAGCGAAAGCAATGAGCAGTTCTTC.

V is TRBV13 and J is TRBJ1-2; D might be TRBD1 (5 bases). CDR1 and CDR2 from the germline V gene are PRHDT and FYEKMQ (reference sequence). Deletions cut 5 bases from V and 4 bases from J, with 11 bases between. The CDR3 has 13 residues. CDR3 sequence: CASSLRVAYGYTF. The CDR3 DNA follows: TGTGCCAGCAGCCTCAGGGTTGCCTATGGCTACACCTTC.

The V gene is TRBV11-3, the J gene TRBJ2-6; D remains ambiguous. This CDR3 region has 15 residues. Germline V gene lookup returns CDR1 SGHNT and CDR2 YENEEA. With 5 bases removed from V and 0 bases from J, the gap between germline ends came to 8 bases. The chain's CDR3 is CASSRGGSGANVLTF. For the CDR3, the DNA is TGTGCCAGCAGCCGAGGCGGCTCTGGGGCCAACGTCCTGACTTTC.

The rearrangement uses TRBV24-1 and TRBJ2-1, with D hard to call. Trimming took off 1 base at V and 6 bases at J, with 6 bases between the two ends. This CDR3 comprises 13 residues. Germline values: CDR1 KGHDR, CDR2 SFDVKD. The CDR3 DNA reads TGTGCCACCAGTGATTTATCACTCAATGAGCAGTTCTTC. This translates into CATSDLSLNEQFF.

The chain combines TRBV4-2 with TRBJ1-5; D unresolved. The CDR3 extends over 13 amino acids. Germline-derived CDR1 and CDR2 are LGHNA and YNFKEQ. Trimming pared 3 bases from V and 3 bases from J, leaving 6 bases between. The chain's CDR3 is CASSQWLNQPQHF. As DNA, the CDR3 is TGTGCCAGCAGCCAGTGGCTCAATCAGCCCCAGCATTTT.

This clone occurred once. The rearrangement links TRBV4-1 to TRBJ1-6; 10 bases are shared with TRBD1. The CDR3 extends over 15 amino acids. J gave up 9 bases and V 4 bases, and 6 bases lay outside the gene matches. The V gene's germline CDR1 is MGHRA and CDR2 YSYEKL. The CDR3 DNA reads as TGCGCCAGCAGCCCCACGACAGGGGGCAGTTCACCCCTCCACTTT. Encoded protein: CASSPTTGGSSPLHF.

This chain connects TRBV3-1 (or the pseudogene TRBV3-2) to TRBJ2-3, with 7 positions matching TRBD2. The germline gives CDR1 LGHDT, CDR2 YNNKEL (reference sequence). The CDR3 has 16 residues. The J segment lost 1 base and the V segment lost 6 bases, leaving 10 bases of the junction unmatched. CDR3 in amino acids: CASSRSGVGGTDTQYF. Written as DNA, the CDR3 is TGTGCCAGCAGTCGGAGCGGGGTCGGCGGCACAGATACGCAGTATTTT.

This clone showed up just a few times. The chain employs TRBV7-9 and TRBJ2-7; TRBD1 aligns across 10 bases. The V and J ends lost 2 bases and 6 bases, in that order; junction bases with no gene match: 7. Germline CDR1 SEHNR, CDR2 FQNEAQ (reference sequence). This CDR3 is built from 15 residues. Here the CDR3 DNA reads TGTGCCAGCAGCTTACCGGGACAGGGGCCAGCCGAGCAGTACTTC. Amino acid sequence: CASSLPGQGPAEQYF.

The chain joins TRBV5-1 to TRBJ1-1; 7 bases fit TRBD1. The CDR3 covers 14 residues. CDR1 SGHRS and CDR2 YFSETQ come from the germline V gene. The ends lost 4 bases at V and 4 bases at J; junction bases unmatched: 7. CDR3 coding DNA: TGCGCCAGCAGCCTCGGACAGGCCGGCACTGAAGCTTTCTTT. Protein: CASSLGQAGTEAFF. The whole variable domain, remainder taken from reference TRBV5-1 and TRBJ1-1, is KAGVTQTPRYLIKTRGQQVTLSCSPISGHRSVSWYQQTPGQGLQFLFEYFSETQRNKGNFPGRFSGRQFSNSRSEMNVSTLELGDSALYLCASSLGQAGTEAFFGQGTRLTVV.

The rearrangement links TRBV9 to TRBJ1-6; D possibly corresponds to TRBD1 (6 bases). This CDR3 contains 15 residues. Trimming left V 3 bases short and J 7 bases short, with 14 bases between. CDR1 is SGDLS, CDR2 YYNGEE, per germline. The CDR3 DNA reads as TGTGCCAGCAGCGCCTGGCCTGGGGGCAATTCACCCCTCCACTTT. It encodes CASSAWPGGNSPLHF.

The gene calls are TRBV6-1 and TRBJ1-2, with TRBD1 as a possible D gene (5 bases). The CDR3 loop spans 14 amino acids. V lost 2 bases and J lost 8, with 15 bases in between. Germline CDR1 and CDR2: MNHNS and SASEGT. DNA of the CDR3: TGTGCCAGCAGTGAATTAGCGGGGGTCAGGGGCTACACCTTC. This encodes CASSELAGVRGYTF.

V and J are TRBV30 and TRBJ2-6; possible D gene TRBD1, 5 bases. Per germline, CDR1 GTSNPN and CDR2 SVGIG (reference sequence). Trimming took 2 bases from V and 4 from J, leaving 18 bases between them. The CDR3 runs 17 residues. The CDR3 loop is CAWSRDFRVSGANVLTF. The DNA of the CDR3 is TGTGCCTGGAGTCGAGATTTCAGGGTATCCGGGGCCAACGTCCTGACTTTC.

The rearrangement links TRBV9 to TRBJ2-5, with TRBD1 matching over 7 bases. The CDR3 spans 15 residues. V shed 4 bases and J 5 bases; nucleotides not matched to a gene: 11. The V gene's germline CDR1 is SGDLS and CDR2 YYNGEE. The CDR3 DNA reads TGTGCCAGCAGCACAGAGGAAGGGGGCTGGGAGACCCAGTACTTC. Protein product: CASSTEEGGWETQYF.

The CDR3 protein is CAIATLAGTGELFF. The DNA for the CDR3 is TGTGCCATCGCTACCCTAGCGGGCACCGGGGAGCTGTTTTTT. This chain joins TRBV19 and TRBJ2-2, with TRBD2 identical over 8 bases. Germline loops: CDR1 LNHDA, CDR2 SQIVND (reference sequence). The CDR3 spans 14 residues. The V segment lost 10 bases and the J segment 4 bases; nucleotides outside the gene matches: 8. The whole variable domain, remainder taken from reference TRBV19 and TRBJ2-2, is DGGITQSPKYLFRKEGQNVTLSCEQNLNHDAMYWYRQDPGQGLRLIYYSQIVNDFQKGDIAEGYSVSREKKESFPLTVTSAQKNPTAFYLCAIATLAGTGELFFGEGSRLTVL.

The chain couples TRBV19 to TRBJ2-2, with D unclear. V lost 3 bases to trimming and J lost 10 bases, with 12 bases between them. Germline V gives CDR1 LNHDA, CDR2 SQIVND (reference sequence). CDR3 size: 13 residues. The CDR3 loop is CASSIPPYPELFF. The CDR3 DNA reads TGTGCCAGTAGTATCCCCCCCTACCCGGAGCTGTTTTTT.

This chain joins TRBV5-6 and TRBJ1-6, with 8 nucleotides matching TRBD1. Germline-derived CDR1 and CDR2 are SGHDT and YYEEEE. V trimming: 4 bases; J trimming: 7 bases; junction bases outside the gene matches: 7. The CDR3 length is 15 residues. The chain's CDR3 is CASSALDRENSPLHF. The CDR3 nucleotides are TGTGCCAGCAGCGCCTTGGACAGGGAAAATTCACCCCTCCACTTT.

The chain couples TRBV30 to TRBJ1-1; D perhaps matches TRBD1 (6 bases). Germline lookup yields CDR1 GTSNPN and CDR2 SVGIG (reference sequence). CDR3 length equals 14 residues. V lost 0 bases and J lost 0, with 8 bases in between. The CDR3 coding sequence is TGTGCCTGGAGTGTGGGGACACTGAACACTGAAGCTTTCTTT. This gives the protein CAWSVGTLNTEAFF.

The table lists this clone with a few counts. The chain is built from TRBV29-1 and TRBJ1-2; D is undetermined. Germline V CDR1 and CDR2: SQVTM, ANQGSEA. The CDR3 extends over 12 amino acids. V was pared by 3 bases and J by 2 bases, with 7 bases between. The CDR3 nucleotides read TGCAGCGTTGAGACTGTAAACTATGGCTACACCTTC. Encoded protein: CSVETVNYGYTF.